This T cell receptor (beta chain) originates from a study of T cell repertoires in cytomegalovirus infection. Trimming shortened V by 5 bases and J by 10 bases, and 28 bases separated the two germline ends. The CDR3 length is 17 residues. Germline CDR1 and CDR2: SEHNR and FQNEAQ (reference sequence). One entry per CDR3 protein results from TCRdb running MiXCR on the reads. Of about 920,000 distinct CDR3 sequences listed, 31% were seen once; the top ten hold more than 13%. This clonotype was recorded a few times. Its matching antigen is unknown. This clonotype originated in a human donor in good health (CMV status not recorded). Some clones in this sample may be carry-over from other donors' samples. The chain links TRBV7-9 to TRBJ2-3, with unresolved D. Sequencing was performed on cultured CD8+ T cells from PBMCs, taken from culture after CMV antigen stimulation. For the CDR3, the DNA is TGTGCCAGCAGCCAAAAAGTCCGGACGCCACAAGATATTGCGCAGTATTTT. It is translated as CASSQKVRTPQDIAQYF.